The 22 T cell receptor beta chains reported below all come from one sample, sequenced in a study of T cells after somatic rescue of genetic block. The data were produced by immunoSEQ multiplex PCR, yet TCRdb's version contains in-frame clones alone and is incomplete. The sample lists 9,500 to 12,000 clones; around 73% were seen once. Sequenced input: peripheral blood mononuclear cells (PBMCs). The receptors were sampled from a boy between 5 and 17 years old.

CDR3 sequence: CASSSPWTGSNTGELFF. The CDR3 nucleotides read TGTGCCAGCAGCTCTCCCTGGACAGGGTCGAACACCGGGGAGCTGTTTTTT. The V and J genes are TRBV4-2 and TRBJ2-2; 8 bases map to TRBD1. The germline V gene encodes CDR1 LGHNA and CDR2 YNFKEQ. V was clipped by 5 bases and J by 0 bases; unmatched bases: 8. The CDR3 extends over 17 amino acids.

The rearrangement joins TRBV11-3 to TRBJ2-1; 8 bases are a match to TRBD2. Germline CDR1 is SGHNT and CDR2 is YENEEA. The ends lost 1 base at V and 5 bases at J; junction bases unmatched: 1. There are 14 residues in the CDR3. The CDR3 DNA reads TGTGCCAGCAGCTTAGTACTAGCGGACAATGAGCAGTTCTTC. Its translation: CASSLVLADNEQFF.

V and J are TRBV20-1 and TRBJ1-2; no clear D. This CDR3 is built from 11 residues. The germline gives CDR1 DFQATT, CDR2 SNEGSKA (reference sequence). With 5 bases removed from V and 7 bases from J, the gap between germline ends came to 11 bases. The CDR3 loop is CSARSLVGYTF. The CDR3 DNA reads TGCAGTGCTCGCTCTCTGGTTGGCTACACCTTC.

The V and J genes are TRBV6-5 and TRBJ2-2, with 7 positions matching TRBD2. The CDR3 runs to 16 residues. Looked up from germline, CDR1 is MNHEY and CDR2 is SVGAGI. The junction had 7 bases not matched to a gene; V was cut back by 4 bases and J by 2 bases. The CDR3 reads CASSSTSGVNTGELFF. The CDR3 nucleotides are TGTGCCAGCAGTTCCACGAGCGGGGTCAACACCGGGGAGCTGTTTTTT.

The chain links TRBV5-1 to TRBJ2-3; a possible D gene is TRBD2 (6 bases). V was clipped by 4 bases and J by 5 bases, with 8 bases between them. Per the germline V gene, CDR1 is SGHRS and CDR2 is YFSETQ. The CDR3 contains 12 residues. CDR3 sequence: CASSPGLDTQYF. In DNA form, the CDR3 reads TGCGCCAGCAGCCCGGGACTAGATACGCAGTATTTT.

In this sample, this clone turned up a few times. This chain connects TRBV9 to TRBJ2-1; tentatively, D is TRBD2 (6 bases). Looked up from germline, CDR1 is SGDLS and CDR2 is YYNGEE. V lost 5 bases and J lost 3, with 12 bases in between. The CDR3 spans 14 residues. CDR3 DNA sequence: TGTGCCAGCAGTCCGAGCGGGCACTACAATGAGCAGTTCTTC. It encodes CASSPSGHYNEQFF.

This chain connects TRBV1 to TRBJ2-2. TRBV1 is a documented pseudogene. The length of the CDR3 is 15 residues. Here the CDR3 DNA reads TGCACCAGCAGCCCCGTCATCCCGGGGCCCGGGGAGCTGTTTTTT. It encodes CTSSPVIPGPGELFF.

This chain connects TRBV5-1 to TRBJ1-1, with TRBD1 identical over 8 bases. Germline V lookup: CDR1 SGHRS, CDR2 YFSETQ. The CDR3 is made up of 16 amino acids. Trimming removed 0 bases from V and 4 bases from J; junction bases left unmatched: 8. DNA for the CDR3: TGCGCCAGCAGCTTGGCCAATCAGGGGGCGAGCACTGAAGCTTTCTTT. Translating it yields CASSLANQGASTEAFF.

Comment on this clone: The same CDR3 also results from other DNA sequences found in this sample. The gene calls are TRBV2 and TRBJ2-2, with 11 bases that match TRBD1. The germline gives CDR1 SNHLY, CDR2 FYNNEI. J gave up 4 bases and V 6 bases, and 4 bases lay outside the gene matches. The CDR3 runs 15 residues. The CDR3 DNA is TGTGCCAGCAGAGTGGACAGGGGGCTCACCGGGGAGCTGTTTTTT. Amino acids: CASRVDRGLTGELFF.

This chain joins TRBV11-3 and TRBJ2-1, with D unclear. CDR3 length: 14 residues. CDR1 is SGHNT and CDR2 is YENEEA in the germline V gene. With 5 bases removed from V and 4 bases from J, the gap between germline ends came to 12 bases. In DNA form, the CDR3 reads TGTGCCAGCAGCCGTAATCTAGGGTACAATGAGCAGTTCTTC. Residues: CASSRNLGYNEQFF.

The V call is TRBV28, the J call TRBJ1-1; D not resolved. This CDR3 comprises 13 residues. V gave up 5 bases and J gave up 0 bases, with 7 bases separating them. Germline V CDR1 and CDR2: MDHEN, SYDVKM. This CDR3 is CASSLLLNTEAFF. The DNA for the CDR3 is TGTGCCAGCAGTCTTCTGTTGAACACTGAAGCTTTCTTT.

The genes are TRBV9 and TRBJ2-5, with 10 nucleotides matching TRBD1. This CDR3 contains 15 residues. The germline V gene has CDR1 SGDLS and CDR2 YYNGEE. The V gene end was trimmed by 2 bases and the J gene end by 5 bases; junction bases not matched to a gene: 6. CDR3 sequence: CASSVGQGNMETQYF. In DNA form, the CDR3 reads TGTGCCAGCAGCGTGGGACAGGGGAATATGGAGACCCAGTACTTC.

This chain connects TRBV7-2 to TRBJ2-5; TRBD2 matches 7 bases. CDR3 length: 15 residues. The junction had 8 bases not matched to a gene; V was cut back by 5 bases and J by 2 bases. The V gene's germline CDR1 is SGHTA and CDR2 FQGNSA. CDR3: CASSPPGTIQETQYF. Here the CDR3 DNA reads TGTGCCAGCAGCCCTCCCGGGACTATTCAAGAGACCCAGTACTTC.

This sequence joins TRBV5-5 and TRBJ2-5; tentative D call: TRBD2 (5 bases). The CDR3 is 16 residues long. Germline assignment: CDR1 SGHKS and CDR2 YYEKEE (reference sequence). V lost 4 bases and J 2 bases, leaving 18 bases between the germline ends. The CDR3 sequence: CASSPPAFGGQETQYF. The CDR3 region has the DNA TGTGCCAGCAGCCCACCGGCTTTTGGAGGACAAGAGACCCAGTACTTC.

This chain joins TRBV4-1 and TRBJ2-3; no firm D call. The CDR3 sequence is 16 residues long. V lost 0 bases and J 1 base, leaving 11 bases between the germline ends. Germline V gene data show CDR1 as MGHRA and CDR2 as YSYEKL. As DNA, the CDR3 is TGCGCCAGCAGCCAAGACGAAGGTGTGGGCACAGATACGCAGTATTTT. As protein: CASSQDEGVGTDTQYF.

CDR3 nucleotides: TGCGCCAGCAGCTTGCAGGGGCACACTGAAGCTTTCTTT. This gives the protein CASSLQGHTEAFF. The rearrangement joins TRBV5-1 to TRBJ1-1, with D possibly TRBD1 on 6 matching bases. The germline V gene has CDR1 SGHRS and CDR2 YFSETQ. Between the trimmed V and J ends, which lost 1 base and 3 bases, there was a span of 7 bases. The CDR3 contains 13 residues.

The rearrangement joins TRBV14 to TRBJ2-6, with D hard to call. The CDR3 runs 16 residues. Germline V gene sequence: CDR1 SGHDN, CDR2 FVKESK. Trimming stripped 2 bases from V and 3 bases from J, with 11 bases between. CDR3 DNA: TGTGCCAGCAGCCAAAATGTTTTTTTTGGGGCCAACGTCCTGACTTTC. As protein: CASSQNVFFGANVLTF.

The chain couples TRBV5-6 to TRBJ2-3, with TRBD2 matching over 9 bases. The V gene's germline CDR1 is SGHDT and CDR2 YYEEEE. The V gene end was trimmed by 4 bases and the J gene end by 4 bases; junction bases not matched to a gene: 10. This CDR3 has 16 amino acids. CDR3 in DNA: TGTGCCAGCAGCCCCACCCAGCGGGGGGTAGCAGATACGCAGTATTTT. Its protein is CASSPTQRGVADTQYF.

The V and J genes are TRBV6-5 and TRBJ2-5; 10 bases line up with TRBD2. CDR1 MNHEY and CDR2 SVGAGI come from the germline V gene. The V and J ends lost 2 bases and 5 bases, in that order; junction bases with no gene match: 5. This CDR3 is built from 15 residues. CDR3 protein: CASSYIEGLAETQYF. The CDR3 nucleotides are TGTGCCAGCAGTTACATCGAGGGACTAGCGGAGACCCAGTACTTC.

The chain links TRBV11-1 to TRBJ2-1, with D perhaps matching TRBD2 (6 bases). The V end was cut by 8 bases, the J end by 5 bases, with 19 bases between. Germline loops: CDR1 SGHAT, CDR2 FQDESV (reference sequence). This CDR3 is built from 15 residues. CDR3 sequence: CASGISGTSHNEQFF. The CDR3 DNA is TGTGCCAGCGGCATTTCCGGGACTTCACACAATGAGCAGTTCTTC. The complete variable domain, with remaining parts taken from reference TRBV11-1 and TRBJ2-1, reads EAEVAQSPRYKITEKSQAVAFWCDPISGHATLYWYRQILGQGPELLVQFQDESVVDDSQLPKDRFSAERLKGVDSTLKIQPAELGDSAMYLCASGISGTSHNEQFFGPGTRLTVL.

The chain recombines TRBV6-1 with TRBJ2-5, with unresolved D. Germline V CDR1 and CDR2: MNHNS, SASEGT. V dropped 1 base and J dropped 5 bases, with 5 bases sitting between them. The CDR3 extends over 12 amino acids. The CDR3 loop is CASSEGLETQYF. The CDR3 coding sequence is TGTGCCAGCAGTGAAGGGTTGGAGACCCAGTACTTC.

The chain combines TRBV2 with TRBJ1-2, with D hard to call. V lost 2 bases and J lost 5, with 15 bases in between. The germline gives CDR1 SNHLY, CDR2 FYNNEI. CDR3 length equals 15 residues. CDR3 in DNA: TGTGCCAGCAGTGAATTGCGACAAATTCTTTATGGCTACACCTTC. Translation: CASSELRQILYGYTF. The variable domain in full, with the rest retrieved from reference TRBV2 and TRBJ1-2, is EPEVTQTPSHQVTQMGQEVILRCVPISNHLYFYWYRQILGQKVEFLVSFYNNEISEKSEIFDDQFSVERPDGSNFTLKIRSTKLEDSAMYFCASSELRQILYGYTFGSGTRLTVV.